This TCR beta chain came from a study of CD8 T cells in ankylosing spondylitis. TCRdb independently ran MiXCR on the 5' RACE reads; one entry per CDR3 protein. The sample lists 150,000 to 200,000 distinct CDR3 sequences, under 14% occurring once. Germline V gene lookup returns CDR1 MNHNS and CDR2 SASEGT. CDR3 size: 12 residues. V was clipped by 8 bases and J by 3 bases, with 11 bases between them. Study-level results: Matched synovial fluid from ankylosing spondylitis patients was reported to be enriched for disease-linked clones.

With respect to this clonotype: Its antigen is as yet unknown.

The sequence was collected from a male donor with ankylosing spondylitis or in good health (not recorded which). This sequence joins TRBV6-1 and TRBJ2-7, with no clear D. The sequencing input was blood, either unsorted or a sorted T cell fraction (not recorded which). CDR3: CASAVGDYEQYF. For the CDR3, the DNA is TGTGCCAGCGCCGTTGGGGACTACGAGCAGTACTTC.